This TCR beta chain was retrieved from a study of graft-versus-host responses after intestinal transplantation. Study-wide points: Elevated graft-versus-host to host-versus-graft clonal ratios in allografts were recorded for patients with graft-donor T cell macrochimerism. Detected in recipient marrow were GvH clones, some of which were first observed in ileum or blood.

Germline V gives CDR1 SGHRS, CDR2 YFSETQ. Unmatched junction bases numbered 13, after V lost 1 base and J lost 5 bases. CDR3 length equals 17 residues. Co-plating was performed using around 200,000 CFSE-labeled responder cells and around 200,000 irradiated, violet-dye-labeled stimulator cells. After mixed lymphocyte reaction, dividing CD4+ and CD8+ responder T cells were sorted. In its sample, this clone ranks as medium-sized. The table came from immunoSEQ multiplex PCR; TCRdb's copy has only in-frame clones and leaves some out. The table has 11,000 to 15,000 clones, almost 30% seen once. The rearrangement links TRBV5-1 to TRBJ2-7; 9 bases align to TRBD1. The source was alloreactive CD4+ T cells from a mixed lymphocyte reaction culture, collected before intestinal transplant. The subset here: CFSE-low proliferating T cells sorted from roughly 6-day pre-transplant mixed lymphocyte reaction (GvH or HvG direction). The source is a human patient who received an intestinal transplant. Here the CDR3 DNA reads TGCGCCAGCAGCTTGACAGGGGGCCTGGAGATAAACCACGAGCAGTACTTC. It specifies CASSLTGGLEINHEQYF.